This TCR beta chain was sequenced in a study of PD-1 blockade in mismatch repair-deficient tumors. Mismatch repair deficiency was confirmed in all patients, by PCR or immunohistochemistry. On this clone itself: What it binds is unknown.

Using immunoSEQ multiplex PCR, the repertoire was profiled, and TCRdb retains in-frame clones only, with some absent. The sample holds roughly 120,000 clones, about nine tenths seen once. Study-wide results and limits: After pembrolizumab, tumor-resident clones rose rapidly, then generally contracted before radiologic responses.

The V gene's germline CDR1 is MGHRA and CDR2 YSYEKL. The CDR3 spans 17 residues. J was trimmed by 1 base and V by 1 base; bases with no gene match: 3. The chain employs TRBV4-1 and TRBJ2-2; 10 bases line up with TRBD2. This receptor was obtained from an adult with mismatch repair-deficient cancer. The sequencing here drew on peripheral blood, taken roughly 70 weeks after starting pembrolizumab. CDR3 in DNA: TGCGCCAGCAGCCAAGGTCGACTAGCGGGGAACACCGGGGAGCTGTTTTTT. Its translation is CASSQGRLAGNTGELFF.